This entry is about one TCR beta chain. Blood was sampled at initial diagnosis of hyperthyroidism, prior to onset of any ophthalmopathy symptoms. This entry comes from a study of T cells in Graves' hyperthyroidism and ophthalmopathy. Germline CDR1 and CDR2: DFQATT and SNEGSKA (reference sequence). This CDR3 has 12 amino acids. V was pared by 6 bases and J by 3 bases, with 12 bases between. TCR beta CDR3 regions were amplified from RNA. First-round RT-PCR with HTBI primers amplified the TCR CDR3 region. TCRdb independently ran MiXCR on the multiplex PCR reads; one entry per CDR3 protein. Among 20,000 to 30,000 distinct CDR3 sequences listed, about 53% were seen once.

The receptor's source is a middle-aged woman with Graves' hyperthyroidism that later progressed to Graves' ophthalmopathy. The chain uses TRBV20-1 and TRBJ2-7; D is unresolved. The sequenced material came from blood. CDR3 DNA sequence: TGCAGTGCCAGCAGTTGGGTCTACGAGCAGTACTTC. It encodes CSASSWVYEQYF.